A single sample is the source of the 30 T cell receptor beta chains below, sequenced in a study of OX40 agonist ivuxolimab in advanced cancers. Using immunoSEQ multiplex PCR, the repertoire was profiled, and TCRdb retains in-frame clones only, with some absent. The repertoire includes about 74,000 clones, 86% of them detected once, and less than 8% sits in the top ten. The specimen was CD4+ or CD8+ T cells sorted from blood, collected in a trial of the OX40 agonist ivuxolimab. These receptors originate from an adult with an advanced solid tumor such as melanoma, head and neck, liver or kidney cancer.

This clone has only one observation. The chain couples TRBV2 to TRBJ2-7; tentatively, D is TRBD1 (6 bases). The V and J ends lost 10 bases and 0 bases respectively, with 16 bases between them. CDR3 length equals 14 residues. Germline lookup yields CDR1 SNHLY and CDR2 FYNNEI. The CDR3: CATKREQGSYEQYF. CDR3 coding DNA: TGTGCCACCAAGAGGGAACAGGGCTCCTACGAGCAGTACTTC.

This chain connects TRBV4-1 to TRBJ2-1; a weak D match, TRBD2 (5 bases). The CDR3 contains 17 residues. The V and J ends lost 0 bases and 2 bases respectively, with 14 bases between them. Germline CDR1 is MGHRA and CDR2 is YSYEKL. CDR3 coding DNA: TGCGCCAGCAGCCAAGAATTCGGGGTCACCACCTACAATGAGCAGTTCTTC. Translation gives CASSQEFGVTTYNEQFF.

This clone was found once. J is TRBJ2-1 and V is TRBV11-2; D not resolved. The V gene's germline CDR1 is SGHAT and CDR2 FQNNGV. The CDR3 runs 13 residues. The germline V and J ends were trimmed by 6 bases and 7 bases, with 13 bases remaining between them. The chain's CDR3 is CASSSGNLNEQFF. The CDR3 coding sequence is TGTGCCAGCAGTTCAGGAAACCTTAATGAGCAGTTCTTC. Full variable domain (rest looked up from reference TRBV11-2 and TRBJ2-1): EAGVAQSPRYKIIEKRQSVAFWCNPISGHATLYWYQQILGQGPKLLIQFQNNGVVDDSQLPKDRFSAERLKGVDSTLKIQPAKLEDSAVYLCASSSGNLNEQFFGPGTRLTVL.

In DNA form, the CDR3 reads TGTGCCTGGAGTCAGGGTTATAATTCACCCCTCCACTTT. Its translation is CAWSQGYNSPLHF. This sequence joins TRBV30 and TRBJ1-6; perhaps TRBD1 as D (5 bases). The CDR3 length is 13 residues. Germline CDR1 is GTSNPN and CDR2 is SVGIG (reference sequence). Trimming shortened V by 2 bases and J by 4 bases, and 6 bases separated the two germline ends.

The chain has TRBV6-6 and TRBJ2-1; the match to TRBD2 covers 9 bases. Germline V gives CDR1 MNHNY, CDR2 SVGAGI (reference sequence). The CDR3 is made up of 15 amino acids. V dropped 4 bases and J dropped 1; count of bases not matched to a gene: 2. As DNA, the CDR3 is TGTGCCAGCAGTTTTAGCGGGAGTTCCTACAATGAGCAGTTCTTC. It codes for CASSFSGSSYNEQFF.

The chain has TRBV6-1 and TRBJ1-5; D call uncertain. This CDR3 contains 13 residues. Germline assignment: CDR1 MNHNS and CDR2 SASEGT. Trimming shortened V by 2 bases and J by 5 bases, and 7 bases separated the two germline ends. The DNA of the CDR3 is TGTGCCAGCAGTGAATATGGCTATCAGCCCCAGCATTTT. As protein: CASSEYGYQPQHF.

CDR3 protein: CASRTGTGGEKLFF. The CDR3 DNA follows: TGTGCCAGCAGAACCGGGACAGGGGGAGAAAAACTGTTTTTT. The V and J genes are TRBV2 and TRBJ1-4; TRBD1 agrees at 11 bases. CDR3 size: 14 residues. CDR1 and CDR2 from the germline V gene are SNHLY and FYNNEI. J was trimmed by 8 bases and V by 6 bases; bases with no gene match: 5.

This clone was observed a single time. The chain carries TRBV7-2 and TRBJ1-4; unclear D gene. The V and J ends lost 6 bases and 6 bases respectively, with 8 bases between them. The length of the CDR3 is 12 residues. From germline, CDR1 is SGHTA and CDR2 FQGNSA. CDR3 region: CASSSFDEKLFF. The CDR3 region has the DNA TGTGCCAGCAGTTCGTTCGATGAAAAACTGTTTTTT.

The genes are TRBV21-1 and TRBJ1-2. TRBV21-1 is a pseudogene segment. The CDR3 runs 13 residues. The CDR3 DNA is TGTGCCAGCAGCCAAGATCGGGGTACTGGCTACACCTTC. Translation gives CASSQDRGTGYTF.

The chain joins TRBV27 to TRBJ2-5; D is possibly TRBD2 (6 bases). The CDR3 runs 15 residues. V gave up 1 base and J gave up 5 bases, with 14 bases separating them. Germline CDR1 and CDR2: MNHEY and SMNVEV (reference sequence). CDR3 sequence: CASSLFAGGRETQYF. The CDR3 DNA is TGTGCCAGCAGTTTATTCGCCGGAGGGAGGGAGACCCAGTACTTC.

V usage is TRBV18 and J usage is TRBJ2-3; possible D gene TRBD1, 6 bases. The CDR3 consists of 13 residues. The ends were cut back, 6 bases at V and 2 bases at J, with 9 bases in the middle. The germline gives CDR1 KGHSH, CDR2 LQKENI. In DNA form, the CDR3 reads TGTGCCAGCTCGGACAGCCCCACAGATACGCAGTATTTT. This gives the protein CASSDSPTDTQYF.

CDR3 region: CASSLVERENTIYF. The CDR3 DNA reads as TGCGCCAGCAGCTTAGTAGAGAGGGAAAACACCATATATTTT. This sequence joins TRBV5-1 and TRBJ1-3; the D is unclear. Looked up from germline, CDR1 is SGHRS and CDR2 is YFSETQ. This CDR3 is 14 amino acids long. Trimming pared 2 bases from V and 6 bases from J, leaving 12 bases between.

The chain is built from TRBV25-1 and TRBJ1-3; D is unclear. Trimming left V 1 base short and J 3 bases short, with 7 bases between. The CDR3 has 14 residues. Germline V gene data show CDR1 as MGHDK and CDR2 as SYGVNS. CDR3 coding DNA: TGTGCCAGCAGTGAATTGGAAGATGGAAACACCATATATTTT. Protein sequence: CASSELEDGNTIYF.

The chain employs TRBV19 and TRBJ1-3, with D unresolved. CDR3 length: 13 amino acids. The ends were cut back, 7 bases at V and 0 bases at J, with 7 bases in the middle. Germline lookup yields CDR1 LNHDA and CDR2 SQIVND (reference sequence). The CDR3 reads CASTRASGNTIYF. Written as DNA, the CDR3 is TGTGCCAGTACCAGAGCCTCTGGAAACACCATATATTTT. The whole variable domain, remainder taken from reference TRBV19 and TRBJ1-3, is DGGITQSPKYLFRKEGQNVTLSCEQNLNHDAMYWYRQDPGQGLRLIYYSQIVNDFQKGDIAEGYSVSREKKESFPLTVTSAQKNPTAFYLCASTRASGNTIYFGEGSWLTVV.

The CDR3: CASSEGRQGRNEKLFF. CDR3 in DNA: TGTGCCAGCAGTGAAGGCCGACAAGGACGAAATGAAAAACTGTTTTTT. This chain joins TRBV6-1 and TRBJ1-4; D ambiguous. The CDR3 sequence is 16 residues long. The V gene lost 1 base and the J gene lost 5 bases, with 14 bases spanning the gap. Per germline, CDR1 MNHNS and CDR2 SASEGT.

The chain employs TRBV7-5 and TRBJ2-7. TRBV7-5 is flagged as a pseudogene. The CDR3 consists of 11 residues. CDR3: CARSSNHEQYF. CDR3 DNA sequence: TGTGCCAGAAGCTCGAACCACGAGCAGTACTTC.

V gene TRBV7-2 combines with J gene TRBJ2-3; 7 bases are a match to TRBD2. From germline, CDR1 is SGHTA and CDR2 FQGNSA. V gave up 10 bases and J gave up 0 bases; unmatched junction bases: 7. The CDR3 runs to 14 residues. The DNA for the CDR3 is TGTGCCACCACCTCGGGACTAAGCACAGATACGCAGTATTTT. It specifies CATTSGLSTDTQYF.

V gene TRBV4-3 combines with J gene TRBJ2-1; 10 nucleotides align to TRBD2. CDR3 length equals 16 residues. Germline loops: CDR1 LGHNA, CDR2 YSLEER. Germline trimming cut 3 bases from V and 8 bases from J; bases unmatched to any gene: 10. CDR3 protein: CASSQEVAGGSDEQFF. DNA for the CDR3: TGCGCCAGCAGCCAGGAAGTAGCGGGAGGTTCGGATGAGCAGTTCTTC.

The rearrangement uses TRBV7-3 and TRBJ1-1; D is unclear. This CDR3 has 13 residues. CDR1 is SGHTA, CDR2 FQGTGA, per germline. Trimming shortened V by 0 bases and J by 4 bases, and 6 bases separated the two germline ends. The chain's CDR3 is CASSLTQSTEAFF. DNA of the CDR3: TGTGCCAGCAGCTTAACACAGTCCACTGAAGCTTTCTTT.

This chain connects TRBV27 to TRBJ1-1, with 7 bases aligning to TRBD1. CDR1 and CDR2 (germline): MNHEY, SMNVEV (reference sequence). The V segment lost 6 bases and the J segment 1 base; nucleotides outside the gene matches: 8. The CDR3 is 15 residues long. As DNA, the CDR3 is TGTGCCAGCAGAGAGGGCGACAGGGCGAACACTGAAGCTTTCTTT. The encoded protein is CASREGDRANTEAFF.

The chain recombines TRBV5-1 with TRBJ2-3; the match to TRBD2 covers 7 bases. J lost 0 bases, V lost 2 bases, and 15 bases had no gene match. CDR3 length: 19 residues. Germline values: CDR1 SGHRS, CDR2 YFSETQ. The CDR3 sequence is CASSLASGIGLGSTDTQYF. The CDR3 DNA sequence: TGCGCCAGCAGCTTAGCAAGCGGGATTGGACTTGGGAGCACAGATACGCAGTATTTT.

The genes are TRBV7-2 and TRBJ2-3, with TRBD2 as a possible D gene (6 bases). V lost 5 bases and J lost 1, with 13 bases in between. This CDR3 has 15 residues. CDR1 SGHTA and CDR2 FQGNSA come from the germline V gene. The chain's CDR3 is CASSPTGVGTDTQYF. The CDR3 nucleotides are TGTGCCAGCAGCCCTACGGGGGTAGGCACAGATACGCAGTATTTT.

As to this clone: The sample holds other DNA sequences that translate to the same CDR3. The chain carries TRBV6-1 and TRBJ1-5; D unclear. Trimming pared 1 base from V and 5 bases from J, leaving 9 bases between. Germline V CDR1 and CDR2: MNHNS, SASEGT. The CDR3 has 14 amino acids. CDR3 bases: TGTGCCAGCAGTGAAGGATACGGCGATCAGCCCCAGCATTTT. This gives the protein CASSEGYGDQPQHF.

The V gene is TRBV7-2, the J gene TRBJ1-4; D is possibly TRBD1 (5 bases). Looked up from germline, CDR1 is SGHTA and CDR2 is FQGNSA. This CDR3 is built from 14 residues. Trimming took 2 bases from V and 8 from J, leaving 12 bases between them. CDR3 amino acids: CASSLSEGREKLFF. DNA of the CDR3: TGTGCCAGCAGCTTATCAGAGGGACGGGAAAAACTGTTTTTT.

The J gene is TRBJ2-5, the V gene TRBV5-4; TRBD1 might be the D (6 bases). Germline lookup yields CDR1 SGHNT and CDR2 YYREEE (reference sequence). This CDR3 contains 14 residues. V lost 2 bases and J 5 bases, leaving 13 bases between the germline ends. DNA of the CDR3: TGTGCCAGCAGCTTATCAGGGGCAAAGGAGACCCAGTACTTC. It translates to CASSLSGAKETQYF.

V gene TRBV7-9 combines with J gene TRBJ1-4, with D unclear. The CDR3 contains 15 residues. With 1 base removed from V and 0 bases from J, the gap between germline ends came to 6 bases. The germline V gene encodes CDR1 SEHNR and CDR2 FQNEAQ (reference sequence). CDR3 loop: CASSLGAATNEKLFF. The CDR3 DNA reads TGTGCCAGCAGCTTAGGGGCGGCAACTAATGAAAAACTGTTTTTT.

J is TRBJ2-3 and V is TRBV5-1; D possibly corresponds to TRBD2 (5 bases). The CDR3 consists of 14 residues. Trimming shortened V by 1 base and J by 5 bases, and 11 bases separated the two germline ends. CDR1 is SGHRS and CDR2 is YFSETQ in the germline V gene. The CDR3 loop reads CASSLSGVEDTQYF. DNA of the CDR3: TGCGCCAGCAGCTTGTCCGGGGTGGAAGATACGCAGTATTTT.

The V gene is TRBV4-3, the J gene TRBJ2-7; TRBD2 is a possible D gene (6 bases). Trimming stripped 2 bases from V and 7 bases from J, with 18 bases between. The length of the CDR3 is 15 residues. Looked up from germline, CDR1 is LGHNA and CDR2 is YSLEER. CDR3 coding DNA: TGCGCCAGCAGCCAACACACTAGCCGGGCTCGAGAGCAGTACTTC. Protein sequence: CASSQHTSRAREQYF.

The V gene is TRBV7-9, the J gene TRBJ2-4; 7 positions agree with TRBD1. Germline V gene data show CDR1 as SEHNR and CDR2 as FQNEAQ (reference sequence). V was clipped by 4 bases and J by 3 bases; unmatched bases: 9. CDR3 length: 16 residues. The CDR3 coding sequence is TGTGCCAGCAGCTCCTCCGAGACAGGGAACAAAAACATTCAGTACTTC. This gives the protein CASSSSETGNKNIQYF.

V usage is TRBV7-2 and J usage is TRBJ1-1; D ambiguous. This CDR3 is 15 amino acids long. Trimming took off 7 bases at V and 0 bases at J, with 15 bases between the two ends. CDR1 and CDR2 (germline): SGHTA, FQGNSA. The CDR3 protein is CASTPGSVMNTEAFF. In DNA, the CDR3 is TGTGCCAGCACCCCGGGAAGCGTTATGAACACTGAAGCTTTCTTT. Complete variable domain (other parts from reference TRBV7-2 and TRBJ1-1): GAGVSQSPSNKVTEKGKDVELRCDPISGHTALYWYRQSLGQGLEFLIYFQGNSAPDKSGLPSDRFSAERTGGSVSTLTIQRTQQEDSAVYLCASTPGSVMNTEAFFGQGTRLTVV.